Presented here are 21 T cell receptor beta chains from one specimen sequenced in a study of blood T cell repertoires in COVID-19. Profiling relied on immunoSEQ multiplex PCR, and the TCRdb table lists in-frame clones only, not all of them. The sample contains about 210,000 clones, 86% of which appear only once. The sequenced sample was PBMCs or T cells enriched from blood (not recorded which). These receptors all stem from a woman aged 25 to 39 who had been exposed to COVID-19.

The V and J genes are TRBV11-2 and TRBJ2-7; TRBD1 matches 10 bases. The CDR3 covers 14 residues. CDR1 and CDR2 from the germline V gene are SGHAT and FQNNGV. Trimming took 3 bases from V and 5 from J; bases not matched to a gene: 4. The CDR3 loop is CASSLATGGHEQYF. CDR3 in DNA: TGTGCCAGCAGCTTGGCGACAGGGGGCCACGAGCAGTACTTC.

The chain has TRBV4-2 and TRBJ2-5, with D possibly being TRBD1 (5 bases). V dropped 0 bases and J dropped 4 bases, with 6 bases sitting between them. The CDR3 spans 13 residues. CDR1 is LGHNA and CDR2 is YNFKEQ in the germline V gene. DNA of the CDR3: TGTGCCAGCAGCCAAGATCAGGGAGAGACCCAGTACTTC. Protein product: CASSQDQGETQYF.

The CDR3 region is CASNSTGTCSGNTIYF. CDR3 DNA sequence: TGTGCCAGCAATTCGACAGGAACTTGCTCTGGAAACACCATATATTTT. This chain links TRBV2 with TRBJ1-3; maybe TRBD1 (6 bases). V lost 7 bases to trimming and J lost 0 bases, with 16 bases between them. The germline gives CDR1 SNHLY, CDR2 FYNNEI. The CDR3 sequence is 16 residues long.

This sequence joins TRBV25-1 and TRBJ1-2; D is unresolved. Trimming pared 6 bases from V and 4 bases from J, leaving 9 bases between. The germline gives CDR1 MGHDK, CDR2 SYGVNS. The CDR3 totals 12 residues. The DNA of the CDR3 is TGTGCCAGCAGCCAAGCCGCCTATGGCTACACCTTC. Protein: CASSQAAYGYTF.

The rearrangement uses TRBV29-1 and TRBJ1-1, with a tentative D call TRBD1 (5 bases). In germline, CDR1 is SQVTM, CDR2 ANQGSEA. V was shortened by 6 bases and J by 0 bases, with 17 bases between the two germline ends. The CDR3 covers 15 residues. The CDR3 DNA is TGCAGCGTGGGGGGGAGGGCGGCGATGAACACTGAAGCTTTCTTT. This codes for CSVGGRAAMNTEAFF. Together with reference TRBV29-1 and TRBJ1-1, the CDR3 gives the full variable domain: SAVISQKPSRDICQRGTSLTIQCQVDSQVTMMFWYRQQPGQSLTLIATANQGSEATYESGFVIDKFPISRPNLTFSTLTVSNMSPEDSSIYLCSVGGRAAMNTEAFFGQGTRLTVV.

The chain uses TRBV2 and TRBJ2-7; possible D gene TRBD1, 5 bases. The V and J ends lost 7 bases and 1 base respectively, with 17 bases between them. There are 15 residues in the CDR3. Germline V gene data show CDR1 as SNHLY and CDR2 as FYNNEI. CDR3 sequence (DNA): TGTGCCAGCAAGGACCAGGGTTCGGTTTCCTACGAGCAGTACTTC. Translation: CASKDQGSVSYEQYF.

V is TRBV7-8 and J is TRBJ1-6; D possibly corresponds to TRBD1 (5 bases). The CDR3 is 16 residues long. Germline assignment: CDR1 SGHVS and CDR2 FQNEAQ. Trimming cost V 6 bases and J 5 bases, with 17 bases left between them. The CDR3 region is CASRRSAGRNNSPLHF. For the CDR3, the DNA is TGTGCCAGCAGGCGCTCGGCAGGGCGAAATAATTCACCCCTCCACTTT.

This chain links TRBV19 with TRBJ2-7; D is perhaps TRBD1 (6 bases). The V end lost 7 bases, the J end lost 0 bases, and 19 bases lay between the germline ends. In germline, CDR1 is LNHDA, CDR2 SQIVND (reference sequence). CDR3 length: 16 amino acids. The CDR3 nucleotides are TGTGCCAGTAAGAGAGACGACAGGTCCCCCTCCTACGAGCAGTACTTC. Translation gives CASKRDDRSPSYEQYF.

This chain connects TRBV5-1 to TRBJ1-2; tentatively, D is TRBD1 (5 bases). V was cut by 4 bases and J by 6 bases, with 16 bases left in between. This CDR3 spans 14 amino acids. CDR1 SGHRS and CDR2 YFSETQ come from the germline V gene. The CDR3 DNA reads TGCGCCAGCAGCCGAGACGTGGGGCACGATGGCTACACCTTC. Translated, it gives CASSRDVGHDGYTF.

The CDR3 loop reads CASSSVGGPYGYTF. The CDR3 region has the DNA TGTGCCAGCTCCTCGGTGGGGGGTCCCTATGGCTACACCTTC. The chain recombines TRBV18 with TRBJ1-2, with a weak D call TRBD1 (5 bases). V gave up 6 bases and J gave up 4 bases, with 15 bases separating them. Germline loops: CDR1 KGHSH, CDR2 LQKENI. CDR3 length equals 14 residues.

This chain uses TRBV5-1 with TRBJ1-3; weak D call: TRBD1 (6 bases). Between the trimmed V and J ends, which lost 4 bases and 1 base, there was a span of 15 bases. This CDR3 comprises 16 residues. The germline gives CDR1 SGHRS, CDR2 YFSETQ. CDR3: CASSPGVAGSGNTIYF. CDR3 nucleotide sequence: TGCGCCAGCAGCCCAGGGGTAGCGGGGTCTGGAAACACCATATATTTT. Full variable domain (outside the CDR3, taken from reference TRBV5-1 and TRBJ1-3): KAGVTQTPRYLIKTRGQQVTLSCSPISGHRSVSWYQQTPGQGLQFLFEYFSETQRNKGNFPGRFSGRQFSNSRSEMNVSTLELGDSALYLCASSPGVAGSGNTIYFGEGSWLTVV.

This clone was seen only a few times. The chain has TRBV5-4 and TRBJ2-2; D is unclear. The V end was cut by 3 bases, the J end by 1 base, with 13 bases between. This CDR3 is 16 amino acids long. Germline CDR1 is SGHNT and CDR2 is YYREEE (reference sequence). The chain's CDR3 is CASSSSWLENTGELFF. The CDR3 bases are TGTGCCAGCAGCTCAAGCTGGCTAGAGAACACCGGGGAGCTGTTTTTT.

A few counts support this clone. The chain recombines TRBV2 with TRBJ1-2; D is uncertain. The CDR3 sequence is 14 residues long. Looked up from germline, CDR1 is SNHLY and CDR2 is FYNNEI. V was trimmed by 4 bases and J by 0 bases, leaving 9 bases between them. CDR3 sequence (DNA): TGTGCCAGCAGTGTGGAGATGGCTAACTATGGCTACACCTTC. It codes for CASSVEMANYGYTF.

This clone was detected a few times. V usage is TRBV30 and J usage is TRBJ1-5, with TRBD1 identical over 7 bases. Trimming at V came to 0 bases and at J to 6 bases, leaving 8 bases not matched to a gene. The V gene's germline CDR1 is GTSNPN and CDR2 SVGIG (reference sequence). There are 15 residues in the CDR3. The CDR3 region has the DNA TGTGCCTGGAGTGTACAAGGGGGCCCTGGTCAGCCCCAGCATTTT. It translates to CAWSVQGGPGQPQHF.

The count of this clone is one. The J gene is TRBJ1-4, the V gene TRBV5-8, with TRBD1 matching over 9 bases. The CDR3 spans 16 residues. In germline, CDR1 is SGHTS, CDR2 YDEGEE. V shed 0 bases, J shed 3 bases, and the junction held 3 bases outside the gene matches. The DNA of the CDR3 is TGTGCCAGCAGCTTGGACAGGGGGCTAGCTAATGAAAAACTGTTTTTT. It specifies CASSLDRGLANEKLFF.

This chain links TRBV19 with TRBJ2-1, with a tentative D call TRBD1 (6 bases). CDR1 is LNHDA and CDR2 is SQIVND in the germline V gene (reference sequence). The length of the CDR3 is 15 residues. V was clipped by 5 bases and J by 8 bases, with 19 bases between them. The CDR3 DNA is TGTGCCAGTAGTCGTCGACAGGTGGGGTGGGATGAGCAGTTCTTC. Translated, it gives CASSRRQVGWDEQFF.

This clone was recorded once. CDR3 sequence: CASSQGGRGRANEQFF. The DNA for the CDR3 is TGCGCCAGCAGCCAAGGTGGGCGGGGTAGGGCGAATGAGCAGTTCTTC. This rearrangement joins TRBV4-1 to TRBJ2-1, with D possibly matching TRBD2 (6 bases). CDR3 size: 16 residues. With 1 base removed from V and 7 bases from J, the gap between germline ends came to 17 bases. Per the germline V gene, CDR1 is MGHRA and CDR2 is YSYEKL.

The chain couples TRBV28 to TRBJ1-3, with 7 bases that match TRBD1. This CDR3 is built from 18 residues. Germline values: CDR1 MDHEN, CDR2 SYDVKM. Germline trimming cut 5 bases from V and 0 bases from J; bases unmatched to any gene: 13. The CDR3: CASSTPGQRRGSGNTIYF. DNA for the CDR3: TGTGCCAGCAGTACCCCGGGACAGAGGAGAGGCTCTGGAAACACCATATATTTT.

This chain connects TRBV29-1 to TRBJ2-5, with 7 nucleotides matching TRBD2. This CDR3 has 13 amino acids. Germline V gives CDR1 SQVTM, CDR2 ANQGSEA. V gave up 5 bases and J gave up 4 bases; unmatched junction bases: 7. CDR3 sequence reads: CSVSGTGGETQYF. The CDR3 DNA is TGCAGCGTTTCAGGGACGGGAGGAGAGACCCAGTACTTC.

This chain links TRBV2 with TRBJ2-7, with 10 bases matching TRBD1. V shed 4 bases and J 3 bases; nucleotides not matched to a gene: 0. The CDR3 sequence is 13 residues long. Germline CDR1 SNHLY, CDR2 FYNNEI. The CDR3: CASSGDRGYEQYF. CDR3 bases: TGTGCCAGCAGTGGGGACAGGGGCTACGAGCAGTACTTC.

The V gene is TRBV10-3, the J gene TRBJ1-3; D is unresolved. The CDR3 is 13 amino acids. V lost 8 bases and J 4 bases, leaving 12 bases between the germline ends. Germline V gene sequence: CDR1 ENHRY, CDR2 SYGVKD. The CDR3 here is CAILSSPGNTIYF. CDR3 sequence (DNA): TGTGCCATCTTATCTTCCCCCGGAAACACCATATATTTT.